The table lists the clone carrying this T cell receptor (beta chain) with many counts. The antigen is undetermined. This CDR3 comprises 16 residues. V was clipped by 4 bases and J by 3 bases; unmatched bases: 7. Looked up from germline, CDR1 is LNHDA and CDR2 is SQIVND (reference sequence). This entry belongs to a study of Graves' ophthalmopathy and Graves' hyperthyroidism. General observations from the study: Blood was where most expanded thyroid clonotypes above 0.001 frequency also turned up.

From RNA, the CDR3 regions of TCR beta chains were amplified and sequenced. The first round was an RT-PCR with HTBI primers, and the second round was a multiplex PCR. TCRdb ran MiXCR on the multiplex PCR reads and lists one entry per CDR3 protein. This sample has some 350,000 distinct CDR3 sequences; about 15% occur once, and the top ten carry roughly 2.4%. The term stable hyperthyroidism indicated an absence of ophthalmopathy within 18 months of follow-up. Uncontrolled infections, other autoimmune diseases, pregnancy or lactation barred patients from enrollment. Reliance was placed on clinical symptoms, serum thyroxine, TRAb, thyroid ultrasound and orbital computed tomography for diagnosis.

The sample consisted of peripheral blood. The TCR originated in an adult woman with stable Graves' hyperthyroidism. The chain carries TRBV19 and TRBJ2-1, with 9 bases identical to TRBD2. The CDR3 spells CASSTRLAADYNEQFF. The CDR3 DNA reads as TGTGCCAGTAGTACGAGACTAGCGGCAGACTACAATGAGCAGTTCTTC.